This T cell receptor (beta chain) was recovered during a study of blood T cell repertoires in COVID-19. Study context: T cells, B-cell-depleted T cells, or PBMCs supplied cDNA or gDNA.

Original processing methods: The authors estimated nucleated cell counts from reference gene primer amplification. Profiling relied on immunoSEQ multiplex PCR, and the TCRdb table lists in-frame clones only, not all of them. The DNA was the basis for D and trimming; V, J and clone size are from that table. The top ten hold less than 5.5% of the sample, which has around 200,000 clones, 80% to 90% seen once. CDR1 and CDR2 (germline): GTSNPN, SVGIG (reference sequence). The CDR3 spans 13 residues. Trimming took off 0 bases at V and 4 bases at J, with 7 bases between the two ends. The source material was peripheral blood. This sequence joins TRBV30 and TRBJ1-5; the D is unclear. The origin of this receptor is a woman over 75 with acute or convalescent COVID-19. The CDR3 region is CAWSVRSNQPQHF. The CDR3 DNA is TGTGCCTGGAGTGTGCGGAGTAATCAGCCCCAGCATTTT.